A single sample is the source of the 8 T cell receptor beta chains below, sequenced in a study of regulatory T cells in long-lasting Graves disease. iRepertoire HTBI primers and Arm-PCR of CDR3 regions built TCR beta libraries. TCRdb re-called the multiplex PCR reads through MiXCR, storing one row per CDR3 protein. The profile covers around 450,000 distinct CDR3 sequences, with 15% appearing a single time and approximately 16% taken by the ten largest. Time point of the sample: newly diagnosed GD, antithyroid drugs for less than 3 months. Scientists built the TCR library using RNA that was extracted from PBMCs. These same records also appear under a second study, on T cells in Graves' hyperthyroidism and ophthalmopathy.

Sequenced material: peripheral blood mononuclear cells (PBMCs), taken at new diagnosis, from a patient treated with antithyroid drugs. These receptors were collected from a woman in her twenties or thirties with Graves disease.

This clonotype has at least ten counts. V and J are TRBV20-1 and TRBJ2-1, with D tentatively TRBD1 or TRBD2 (5 bases each). Trimming pared 6 bases from V and 4 bases from J, leaving 16 bases between. The CDR3 loop spans 14 amino acids. The germline gives CDR1 DFQATT, CDR2 SNEGSKA (reference sequence). The CDR3 protein is CSAHLRGMYNEQFF. CDR3 in DNA: TGCAGTGCCCATTTGAGGGGTATGTACAATGAGCAGTTCTTC.

Of note for this clonotype: One end of the junction does not line up with germline, which may come from a read error. This rearrangement joins TRBV20-1 to TRBJ1-4, with D possibly TRBD1 on 6 matching bases. The CDR3 sequence is 20 residues long. Germline CDR1 is DFQATT and CDR2 is SNEGSKA (reference sequence). CDR3 DNA: TGCCGTGCTAGGATAACCAAGGACAGCGCGACTAGGGGTTCTAATGAAAAACTGTTTTTT. Amino acid sequence: CRARITKDSATRGSNEKLFF.

This clonotype appeared many times. This chain links TRBV18 with TRBJ1-2; TRBD1 might be the D (6 bases). V gave up 4 bases and J gave up 0 bases, with 21 bases separating them. The CDR3 consists of 18 residues. Germline V gene sequence: CDR1 KGHSH, CDR2 LQKENI. The CDR3 protein is CASSRAGDHLNSNYGYTF. DNA for the CDR3: TGTGCCAGCTCACGGGCAGGGGACCACCTGAACTCTAACTATGGCTACACCTTC.

Points on this clonotype: Just one base apart from a much larger clone, this may be a read error. The chain employs TRBV6-1 and TRBJ2-7; TRBD1 agrees at 10 bases. The CDR3 is 16 amino acids. Germline V CDR1 and CDR2: MNHNS, SASEGT. J lost 5 bases, V lost 6 bases, and 13 bases had no gene match. The CDR3 loop is CASSAPSGTGDDEQYF. The CDR3 DNA sequence: TGTGCCAGCAGCGCTCCCTCCGGGACAGGGGACGACGAGCAGTACTTC.

The chain employs TRBV7-3 and TRBJ2-5; D gene unclear. V gave up 5 bases and J gave up 4 bases, with 11 bases separating them. Germline-derived CDR1 and CDR2 are SGHTA and FQGTGA. The CDR3 contains 13 residues. CDR3 DNA sequence: TGTGCCAGCAGCCCTAGGTGGGGAGAGACCCAGTACTTC. It is translated as CASSPRWGETQYF.

V usage is TRBV20-1 and J usage is TRBJ2-1; 9 nucleotides align to TRBD2. The germline gives CDR1 DFQATT, CDR2 SNEGSKA (reference sequence). The CDR3 runs 19 residues. Unmatched junction bases numbered 14, after V lost 1 base and J lost 1 base. CDR3 sequence reads: CSARGSSDVAGGSYNEQFF. DNA for the CDR3: TGCAGTGCTAGAGGATCATCTGACGTGGCGGGAGGGTCCTACAATGAGCAGTTCTTC.

This clonotype was seen a few times. The chain has TRBV10-3 and TRBJ2-2; no definite D call. CDR1 is ENHRY and CDR2 is SYGVKD in the germline V gene. This CDR3 comprises 14 residues. V lost 2 bases to trimming and J lost 2 bases, with 6 bases between them. The CDR3 region is CAISEGTNTGELFF. As DNA, the CDR3 is TGTGCCATCAGTGAGGGAACCAACACCGGGGAGCTGTTTTTT.

A few counts support this clonotype. The V gene is TRBV5-1, the J gene TRBJ2-3, with 9 bases identical to TRBD1. This CDR3 region has 15 residues. Trimming at V came to 4 bases and at J to 4 bases, leaving 7 bases not matched to a gene. Per the germline V gene, CDR1 is SGHRS and CDR2 is YFSETQ. The CDR3 DNA sequence: TGCGCCAGCAGCAACTCGGACAGGGGTGCAGATACGCAGTATTTT. Amino acids: CASSNSDRGADTQYF. The variable domain in full, with the rest retrieved from reference TRBV5-1 and TRBJ2-3, is KAGVTQTPRYLIKTRGQQVTLSCSPISGHRSVSWYQQTPGQGLQFLFEYFSETQRNKGNFPGRFSGRQFSNSRSEMNVSTLELGDSALYLCASSNSDRGADTQYFGPGTRLTVL.